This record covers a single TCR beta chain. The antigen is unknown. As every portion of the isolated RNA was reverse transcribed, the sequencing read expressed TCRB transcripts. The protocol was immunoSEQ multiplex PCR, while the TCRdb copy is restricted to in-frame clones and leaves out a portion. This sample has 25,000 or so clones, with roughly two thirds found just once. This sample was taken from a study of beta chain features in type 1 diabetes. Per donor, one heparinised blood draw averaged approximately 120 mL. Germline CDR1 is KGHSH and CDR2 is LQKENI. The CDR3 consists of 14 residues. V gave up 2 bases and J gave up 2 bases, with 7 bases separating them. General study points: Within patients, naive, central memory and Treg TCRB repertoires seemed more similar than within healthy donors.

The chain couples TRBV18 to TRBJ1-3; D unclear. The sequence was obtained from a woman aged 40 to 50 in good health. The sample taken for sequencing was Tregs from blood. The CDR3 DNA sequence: TGTGCCAGCTCACCAGTTCCTACTGGAAACACCATATATTTT. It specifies CASSPVPTGNTIYF. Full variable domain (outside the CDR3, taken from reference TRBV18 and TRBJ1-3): NAGVMQNPRHLVRRRGQEARLRCSPMKGHSHVYWYRQLPEEGLKFMVYLQKENIIDESGMPKERFSAEFPKEGPSILRIQQVVRGDSAAYFCASSPVPTGNTIYFGEGSWLTVV.